The rows below give T cell receptor beta chains drawn from one sample of a study of T cell repertoires in cytomegalovirus infection. No antigen has been assigned to these receptors. MiXCR was run by TCRdb on the reads, yielding one entry per CDR3 protein. The table has about 920,000 distinct CDR3 sequences, around 30% seen once. This sample comprised cultured CD8+ T cells from PBMCs, obtained from culture after CMV antigen stimulation. Source of these receptors: a human donor in good health (CMV status not recorded). Some clones in this sample may be carry-over from other donors' samples. Each CDR3 is given with its conserved first and last residue. A D gene is named only where the DNA matches it firmly. The size of a clone is reported for some rows only, either as once, few or many, or as a class for expanded clones.

clone_size	v_call	j_call	d_call	cdr3_aa	cdr3_nt
many	TRBV7-9	TRBJ2-5	TRBD2	CASSLLAGGPETQYF	TGTGCCAGCAGCCTTCTAGCGGGGGGGCCCGAGACCCAGTACTTC
-	TRBV6-2/TRBV6-3	TRBJ1-6	-	CASKEGNNSPLHF	TGTGCCAGCAAGGAAGGGAATAATTCACCCCTCCACTTT
-	TRBV24-1	TRBJ2-2	-	CATSDGGAGELFF	TGTGCCACCAGTGATGGAGGGGCCGGGGAGCTGTTTTTT
-	TRBV5-4	TRBJ1-1	-	CASSPGAFAEAFF	TGTGCCAGCAGCCCCGGGGCTTTCGCTGAAGCTTTCTTT
-	TRBV12-3/TRBV12-4	TRBJ1-1	-	CATESREAFF	TGTGCCACCGAAAGCAGGGAAGCTTTCTTT
many	TRBV7-3	TRBJ2-5	TRBD2	CASSPRTSGGPHRQETQYF	TGTGCCAGCAGCCCCCGGACTAGCGGGGGCCCTCACCGACAAGAGACCCAGTACTTC
-	TRBV27	TRBJ2-2	-	CASNPTKQRNTGELFF	TGTGCCAGCAATCCTACTAAACAGAGGAACACCGGGGAGCTGTTTTTT
-	TRBV12-3/TRBV12-4	TRBJ1-1	TRBD1	CASSSGTGAWTEAFF	TGTGCCAGCAGTTCAGGGACAGGGGCATGGACTGAAGCTTTCTTT
few	TRBV10-3	TRBJ2-5	TRBD2	CAISTPGTSGGTYQETQYF	TGTGCCATCAGTACCCCCGGGACTAGCGGGGGGACGTACCAAGAGACCCAGTACTTC
-	TRBV7-2	TRBJ2-5	-	CASIIEGGRGETQYF	TGTGCCAGCATCATTGAGGGGGGAAGAGGGGAGACCCAGTACTTC
many	TRBV7-2	TRBJ2-3	-	CASSPRDGDTQYF	TGTGCCAGCAGCCCCAGGGACGGTGATACGCAGTATTTT
few	TRBV5-1	TRBJ1-3	-	CASSLEGRTSGNTIYF	TGCGCCAGCAGCTTGGAGGGACGGACCTCTGGAAACACCATATATTTT
-	TRBV6-8	TRBJ1-5	-	CASNLGGGNQPQHF	TGTGCCAGCAATCTGGGGGGAGGCAATCAGCCCCAGCATTTT
-	TRBV7-7	TRBJ2-2	-	CASSLELLDTGELFF	TGTGCTAGCAGCTTGGAGCTATTGGACACCGGGGAGCTGTTTTTT
-	TRBV27	TRBJ1-5	TRBD1	CASSTLKTGSGLNQPQHF	TGTGCCAGCAGCACCCTGAAGACAGGGTCGGGACTAAATCAGCCCCAGCATTTT
-	TRBV13	TRBJ2-1	-	CASSPGFRPGNEQFF	TGTGCCAGCAGCCCAGGGTTTCGCCCGGGCAATGAGCAGTTCTTC
many	TRBV12-3/TRBV12-4	TRBJ2-2	-	CASSLWQENTGELFF	TGTGCCAGCAGTTTGTGGCAGGAAAACACCGGGGAGCTGTTTTTT
-	TRBV6-1	TRBJ2-1	TRBD2	CASSEGASGEQFF	TGTGCCAGCAGTGAAGGGGCTAGCGGCGAGCAGTTCTTC
-	TRBV6-5	TRBJ2-3	-	CASRRGSDTQYF	TGTGCCAGCAGAAGGGGGTCGGATACGCAGTATTTT
-	TRBV20-1	TRBJ1-3	-	CSAAGTHSGNTIYF	TGCAGTGCTGCCGGGACACACTCTGGAAACACCATATATTTT
-	TRBV27	TRBJ2-2	-	CANSLSSGAGELFF	TGTGCCAACAGCCTTTCGTCAGGGGCCGGGGAGCTGTTTTTT
many	TRBV7-8	TRBJ2-1	-	CASARVRQFF	TGTGCCAGCGCACGGGTAAGGCAGTTCTTC
-	TRBV7-6	TRBJ2-7	-	CASSLGKGSYEQYF	TGTGCTAGCAGCTTAGGAAAGGGTTCCTACGAGCAGTACTTC
many	TRBV19	TRBJ2-2	-	CASSTGNTNTGELFF	TGTGCCAGTAGTACGGGAAACACGAACACCGGGGAGCTGTTTTTT
-	TRBV12-3/TRBV12-4	TRBJ2-1	TRBD1	CASTLKAGGSGEQFF	TGTGCCAGCACTCTTAAGGCAGGGGGCAGCGGTGAGCAGTTCTTC
few	TRBV12-3/TRBV12-4	TRBJ2-1	-	CASSLKGGPNEQFF	TGTGCCAGCAGTTTAAAGGGGGGCCCCAATGAGCAGTTCTTC